A selection of T cell receptor beta chains follows, all from one sample in a study of CD4+ T cells in melanoma. The repertoire was sequenced with immunoSEQ multiplex PCR; TCRdb's copy has only in-frame clones and lacks some. The table shows over 5,500 clones, with around 50% occurring only once. Sequencing input: cells from a culture (not recorded whether cultured in vitro). The receptor set was obtained from a human donor with melanoma. Each CDR3 is given with its conserved first and last residue. A D gene is named only where the DNA matches it firmly. A row's size may be missing; if present it is once, few, many or a size class.

CDR3: CASSLALISDYNEQFF
DNA: TGTGCCAGCAGCTTAGCCCTGATCTCTGACTACAATGAGCAGTTCTTC
size: -
J: TRBJ2-1
V: TRBV7-6
D: -

CDR3: CAISEDVGSGYGYTF
DNA: TGTGCCATCAGTGAGGATGTGGGGAGTGGCTATGGCTACACCTTC
size: -
J: TRBJ1-2
V: TRBV10-3
D: -

CDR3: CASSLGGWGTRLSYNEQFF
DNA: TGTGCCAGCAGCTTAGGGGGATGGGGGACGAGGCTCTCCTACAATGAGCAGTTCTTC
size: -
J: TRBJ2-1
V: TRBV13
D: -

CDR3: CASSLVVSPYEQYF
DNA: TGCGCCAGCAGCTTGGTAGTTTCCCCCTACGAGCAGTACTTC
size: -
J: TRBJ2-7
V: TRBV5-1
D: -

CDR3: CASSAINEKLFF
DNA: TGTGCCAGCAGTGCCATTAATGAAAAACTGTTTTTT
size: few
J: TRBJ1-4
V: TRBV6-1
D: -

CDR3: CASSGGTGGLEQYF
DNA: TGTGCCAGCAGTGGGGGGACAGGGGGGTTGGAGCAGTACTTC
size: -
J: TRBJ2-7
V: TRBV6-6
D: TRBD1

CDR3: CSVKGPHQETQYF
DNA: TGCAGCGTTAAAGGACCCCACCAAGAGACCCAGTACTTC
size: -
J: TRBJ2-5
V: TRBV29-1
D: -

CDR3: CASSNEYGGREETQYF
DNA: TGTGCCAGCAGCAATGAGTACGGTGGTAGGGAAGAGACCCAGTACTTC
size: -
J: TRBJ2-5
V: TRBV5-6
D: -

CDR3: CAWRHGGGRGMNTEAFF
DNA: TGTGCCTGGAGGCACGGGGGGGGGCGAGGAATGAACACTGAAGCTTTCTTT
size: -
J: TRBJ1-1
V: TRBV30
D: -

CDR3: CASSLRASGGYEQYF
DNA: TGTGCCAGCAGCCTCCGGGCTAGCGGGGGCTACGAGCAGTACTTC
size: -
J: TRBJ2-7
V: TRBV5-4
D: TRBD2

CDR3: CASSGPSQPQHF
DNA: TGTGCCAGCAGTGGCCCCAGTCAGCCCCAGCATTTT
size: few
J: TRBJ1-5
V: TRBV2
D: -

CDR3: CASRGGGGRTDTQYF
DNA: TGTGCCAGCAGGGGAGGGGGGGGCCGGACAGATACGCAGTATTTT
size: -
J: TRBJ2-3
V: TRBV2
D: -

CDR3: CASSLGQGARSPLHF
DNA: TGTGCCAGCAGCTTGGGCCAGGGGGCTCGATCACCCCTCCACTTT
size: few
J: TRBJ1-6
V: TRBV5-4
D: TRBD1

CDR3: CASRRLGVGPDTQYF
DNA: TGCGCCAGCAGGAGGCTAGGAGTTGGCCCAGATACGCAGTATTTT
size: -
J: TRBJ2-3
V: TRBV5-1
D: -

CDR3: CASSALGGQGYTF
DNA: TGCGCCAGCAGCGCACTAGGGGGGCAAGGCTACACCTTC
size: -
J: TRBJ1-2
V: TRBV5-1
D: -

CDR3: CASRNLWESEAFF
DNA: TGTGCCAGCAGAAACTTGTGGGAGTCTGAAGCTTTCTTT
size: -
J: TRBJ1-1
V: TRBV5-4
D: -

CDR3: CASSLRGWETQYF
DNA: TGTGCCAGCAGCCTCAGGGGGTGGGAGACCCAGTACTTC
size: -
J: TRBJ2-5
V: TRBV6-5
D: TRBD1

CDR3: CASRRGDQAGNSPLHF
DNA: TGTGCCAGCAGGAGGGGAGACCAAGCTGGAAATTCACCCCTCCACTTT
size: -
J: TRBJ1-6
V: TRBV25-1
D: -

CDR3: CASSRLAGAGSTGELFF
DNA: TGTGCCAGCTCCAGACTAGCGGGGGCCGGCAGCACCGGGGAGCTGTTTTTT
size: -
J: TRBJ2-2
V: TRBV19
D: TRBD2

CDR3: CASSPRQVNQPQHF
DNA: TGTGCCAGCAGTCCAAGACAGGTCAATCAGCCCCAGCATTTT
size: -
J: TRBJ1-5
V: TRBV6-5
D: -

CDR3: CASSSTGTENGYTF
DNA: TGTGCCAGCAGCTCTACCGGGACGGAAAATGGCTACACCTTC
size: -
J: TRBJ1-2
V: TRBV7-9
D: -

CDR3: CASSSRWDSPLHF
DNA: TGTGCCAGCAGCTCCCGGTGGGATTCACCCCTCCACTTT
size: few
J: TRBJ1-6
V: TRBV11-2
D: -

CDR3: CSVTTPDWTEAFF
DNA: TGCAGCGTCACCACGCCGGACTGGACTGAAGCTTTCTTT
size: -
J: TRBJ1-1
V: TRBV29-1
D: -

CDR3: CASSLEGTGVMNTEAFF
DNA: TGCGCCAGCAGCTTGGAAGGGACAGGGGTTATGAACACTGAAGCTTTCTTT
size: -
J: TRBJ1-1
V: TRBV5-1
D: TRBD1

CDR3: CASDGQGTPQPQHF
DNA: TGTGCCAGCGACGGACAGGGCACACCTCAGCCCCAGCATTTT
size: -
J: TRBJ1-5
V: TRBV2
D: TRBD1

CDR3: CASSLGVATNEKLFF
DNA: TGCGCCAGCAGCTTGGGGGTTGCAACTAATGAAAAGCTGTTTTTT
size: -
J: TRBJ1-4
V: TRBV5-1
D: -